This is a list of T cell receptor beta chains from one sample in a study of cytomegalovirus exposure and HLA in healthy donors. The repertoire was sequenced with immunoSEQ multiplex PCR; TCRdb's copy has only in-frame clones and lacks some. The sample comprises about 260,000 clones, 90% of which are singletons, and 3.1% rests with the top ten. Sequencing was performed on PBMCs. Source of these receptors: a woman younger than 45 in good health and CMV-seronegative. Each CDR3 is given with its conserved first and last residue. Fields, in order: clone size, CDR3 length, V gene, D gene, J gene, CDR3 DNA, CDR3 protein. A D gene is named only where the DNA matches it firmly. Rows may omit the clone size; those that give it use once, few, many or a size class.

-	17	TRBV7-6	-	TRBJ1-5	TGTGCCAGCAGCTTAGCTGGCGGGGCTGGGAGCAATCAGCCCCAGCATTTT	CASSLAGGAGSNQPQHF
-	12	TRBV11-3	-	TRBJ2-1	TGTGCCAGCAGCTTAGGGGCCCGTGAGCAGTTCTTC	CASSLGAREQFF
-	14	TRBV6-5	TRBD2	TRBJ2-7	TGTGCCAGCAGTAGCGGGAGGGGGGGCTACGAGCAGTACTTC	CASSSGRGGYEQYF
-	14	TRBV28	-	TRBJ2-7	TGTGCCAGCAGTGAGACAACTAGATCCTACGAGCAGTACTTC	CASSETTRSYEQYF
-	16	TRBV28	TRBD2	TRBJ2-3	TGTGCCAGCAGTTTTTCTAGCGGGAGAAAGCTGGATACGCAGTATTTT	CASSFSSGRKLDTQYF
-	15	TRBV7-9	-	TRBJ2-4	TGTGCCAGCAGCTTCTTCGGTTCGCAGGGTGGTTTTCAGTACTTC	CASSFFGSQGGFQYF
-	15	TRBV11-2	-	TRBJ2-7	TGTGCCAGCAGCTCAAGGGGCAGGGGTGGCTACGAGCAGTACTTC	CASSSRGRGGYEQYF
-	15	TRBV9	TRBD2	TRBJ2-7	TGTGCCAGCAGCGTAGCTGGGACTAGCGAATACGAGCAGTACTTC	CASSVAGTSEYEQYF
-	13	TRBV27	TRBD1	TRBJ2-1	TGTGCCAGCAGTTTAAACAGGGGCGATGAGCAGTTCTTC	CASSLNRGDEQFF
-	14	TRBV5-1	TRBD2	TRBJ2-7	TGCGCCAGCAGCTTTCTAGCGGGAGGTAACGAGCAGTACTTC	CASSFLAGGNEQYF
-	16	TRBV25-1	-	TRBJ1-3	TGTGCCAGCAGTGATCCTAATTGGGCGGCAGGAAACACCATATATTTT	CASSDPNWAAGNTIYF
-	14	TRBV9	TRBD2	TRBJ2-7	TGTGCCAGCAGCCGGACTAGCGGGAACTACGAGCAGTACTTC	CASSRTSGNYEQYF
-	13	TRBV5-1	TRBD1	TRBJ2-7	TGCGCCAGCACCCGGGACAGGGGTAACGAGCAGTACTTC	CASTRDRGNEQYF
-	13	TRBV9	TRBD2	TRBJ2-1	TGTGCCAGCACCAGCGGGGGGAACAATGAGCAGTTCTTC	CASTSGGNNEQFF
-	16	TRBV4-1	TRBD1	TRBJ2-2	TGCGCCAGCAGCATCGAAGGACAGGGGGGGACCGGGGAGCTGTTTTTT	CASSIEGQGGTGELFF
-	15	TRBV27	TRBD1	TRBJ1-4	TGTGCCAGCAGTCTTACCGGGACAGGGGATGAAAAACTGTTTTTT	CASSLTGTGDEKLFF
-	14	TRBV7-9	-	TRBJ2-5	TGTGCCAGCAGCTTAGGCGGAGGTTTGGAGACCCAGTACTTC	CASSLGGGLETQYF
-	17	TRBV5-1	TRBD2	TRBJ2-1	TGCGCCAGCAGCCCCGGACTAGCGGGAGGGCCTTACAATGAGCAGTTCTTC	CASSPGLAGGPYNEQFF
-	15	TRBV10-3	-	TRBJ1-5	TGTGCCATCAGAGGGGACATCGGAAGCAATCAGCCCCAGCATTTT	CAIRGDIGSNQPQHF
-	14	TRBV7-9	-	TRBJ1-1	TGTGCCAGCAGCTTGACAGACATGAACACTGAAGCTTTCTTT	CASSLTDMNTEAFF
-	14	TRBV14	-	TRBJ1-5	TGTGCCAGCAGCCAAGAGGCCAGCAATCAGCCCCAGCATTTT	CASSQEASNQPQHF
-	20	TRBV27	TRBD2	TRBJ2-3	TGTGCCAGCAGTTTATCACCGGGACTAGCGGGAGGGCCGGGCACAGATACGCAGTATTTT	CASSLSPGLAGGPGTDTQYF
few	16	TRBV10-3	-	TRBJ2-5	TGTGCCATCAGTCCCCTAGAGGGCCGGTGGTTAGAGACCCAGTACTTC	CAISPLEGRWLETQYF
-	16	TRBV5-4	TRBD1	TRBJ2-4	TGTGCCAGCAGCGACCGGACAGGGTTTTTCAAAAACATTCAGTACTTC	CASSDRTGFFKNIQYF
-	15	TRBV5-1	-	TRBJ2-2	TGCGCCAGCAGCACCCAGGTGGGATACACTAGGGAGCTGTTTTTT	CASSTQVGYTRELFF
-	15	TRBV28	-	TRBJ1-2	TGTGCCAGCAGTCCCTGGACAGTCAACTATCGGGGCTACACCTTC	CASSPWTVNYRGYTF
-	12	TRBV4-1	TRBD1	TRBJ2-7	TGCGCCAGCAGCCCCGACAGGGGCGAGCAGTACTTC	CASSPDRGEQYF
-	13	TRBV14	-	TRBJ2-1	TGTGCCAGCAGCCAAGTCATCTACGCCGAGCAGTTCTTC	CASSQVIYAEQFF
-	13	TRBV4-2	-	TRBJ2-7	TGTGCCAGCAGCCCCTCCGACCCCTACGAGCAGTACTTC	CASSPSDPYEQYF
-	14	TRBV5-8	-	TRBJ1-5	TGTGCCAGCAGCTGGGTAGTAGACAATCAGCCCCAGCATTTT	CASSWVVDNQPQHF
few	11	TRBV20-1	-	TRBJ2-7	TGCAGTGCTAGACACTACTACGAGCAGTACTTC	CSARHYYEQYF
-	11	TRBV18	-	TRBJ1-4	TGTGCCAGCTCCCCGGGTGAATACCTGTTTTTT	CASSPGEYLFF
-	12	TRBV6-1	TRBD1	TRBJ2-2	TGTGCCGAACAGGGGACGGGCGGGGAGCTGTTTTTT	CAEQGTGGELFF
-	15	TRBV25-1	-	TRBJ2-1	TGTGCCAGCAGTGATTCAGACGGTCCTTACAATGAGCAGTTCTTC	CASSDSDGPYNEQFF
-	16	TRBV5-1	TRBD1	TRBJ2-2	TGCGCCAGCAGCTCGGGACAGGGGGCGAACACCGGGGAGCTGTTTTTT	CASSSGQGANTGELFF
-	15	TRBV15	TRBD2	TRBJ2-5	TGTGCCACCAGCTCCAGAGCGGGAGGGTCCGAGACCCAGTACTTC	CATSSRAGGSETQYF
-	16	TRBV28	TRBD1	TRBJ2-5	TGTGCCAGCACCCGGGGCAGGGGGTTGCGTCAAGAGACCCAGTACTTC	CASTRGRGLRQETQYF
-	14	TRBV19	-	TRBJ1-5	TGTGCCAGTGGGGGGGACGGGAGCAATCAGCCCCAGCATTTT	CASGGDGSNQPQHF
-	14	TRBV19	-	TRBJ2-1	TGTGCCAGTAGTATCTACGGATCCGGGAATGAGCAGTTCTTC	CASSIYGSGNEQFF
-	13	TRBV5-7	-	TRBJ2-1	TGTGCCTTTCACCGGGACCGGTACAATGAGCAGTTCTTC	CAFHRDRYNEQFF
-	14	TRBV27	-	TRBJ1-2	TGTGCCAGCAGATTCACCGGGACGTCTCTCGGCTACACCTTC	CASRFTGTSLGYTF
-	15	TRBV6-1	TRBD2	TRBJ2-7	TGTGCCAGCAGTGGCGACGCTACGGGGGGCTACGAGCAGTACTTC	CASSGDATGGYEQYF
-	17	TRBV11-2	TRBD2	TRBJ2-5	TGTGCCAGCAGCAGCAGGGGACTAGCGGGAGTACAGGAGACCCAGTACTTC	CASSSRGLAGVQETQYF
-	14	TRBV28	-	TRBJ2-7	TGTGCCAGCAAGACACCGGGACACACCTACGAGCAGTACTTC	CASKTPGHTYEQYF